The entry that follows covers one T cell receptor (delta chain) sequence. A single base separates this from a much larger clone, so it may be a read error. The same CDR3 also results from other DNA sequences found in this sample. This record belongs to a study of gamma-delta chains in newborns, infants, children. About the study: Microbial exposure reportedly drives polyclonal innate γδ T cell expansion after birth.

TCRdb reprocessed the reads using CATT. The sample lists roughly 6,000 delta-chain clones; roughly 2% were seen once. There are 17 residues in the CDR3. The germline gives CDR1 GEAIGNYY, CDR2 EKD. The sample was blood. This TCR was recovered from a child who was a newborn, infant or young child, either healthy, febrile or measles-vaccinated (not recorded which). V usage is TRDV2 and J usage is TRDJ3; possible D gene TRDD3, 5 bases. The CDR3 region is CACDTASSSWDTRQMFF. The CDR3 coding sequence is TGTGCCTGTGACACCGCTTCAAGCTCCTGGGACACCCGACAAATGTTTTTC.